This TCR beta chain was observed in a study of early T cells in non-severe SARS-CoV-2 infection (dated by TCRdb to the early 2020s). In the study overall: TCR sequencing used bulk RNA from unsorted whole blood, so alpha and beta chains could not be paired.

Libraries were prepared through 5' RACE. Sequencing took place on a NextSeq 500. In the TCR library protocol, unique molecular identifiers were attached to individual cDNA molecules to correct for PCR bias and sequencing error. Both TCR alpha and beta chains were sequenced, and tight co-correlation was observed between alpha and beta sequence abundances in each sample. In the paper's pipeline: Decombinator V4 was used to annotate TCR sequences for V gene, J gene and CDR3. Expanded TCRs were defined as changing significantly between any two time points under a Poisson model with p below 0.0001. Abundances of TCRs were expressed as counts per million after normalisation to the total number of TCRs sequenced in each sample. TRAV1-2 paired with TRAJ12, TRAJ20 or TRAJ33 defined MAIT TCRs, while TRAV10 paired with TRAJ18 defined iNKT TCRs. VDJdb, accessed 1 November 2021, was searched for CMV, EBV and SARS-CoV-2 annotated TCRs, excluding TCRs annotated for multiple antigens. TCRdb reprocessing: public reads trimmed at Q25 with fastp, clones called with MiXCR, in-frame beta chains kept. Every distinct CDR3 protein forms one entry, paired with its most common genes and DNA. The V and J calls were determined by TCRdb, not by the authors. The sample records about 120,000 distinct CDR3 sequences, around 12% of which are singletons. The ten biggest clones cover 3.5% to 4% of the sample.

The study at large found these results: VDJdb matching was skewed toward anti-spike CD8 responses and likely underestimated virus-specific expansions by missing private and CD4 specificities.

The table lists this clonotype with a few counts. Its antigen is still unknown. No base quality values were provided; no much bigger clone lies one nucleotide off. CDR1 is given as LGHDT and CDR2 as YNNKEL, both from the germline V gene (reference sequence). There are 11 amino acids in the CDR3, from cysteine to phenylalanine inclusive. Only the CDR3 region is kept as DNA, spanning 33 bases read in frame from base 1. Trimming costs V 1 base and J 8 bases, and their ends lie 3 bases apart. Set within a cohort of healthcare workers in London, UK, this nested case-control study involved weekly PCR testing of nasopharyngeal swabs along with blood sampling. Healthcare workers were recruited between 23 and 31 March 2020, during the week of the UK lockdown, and were followed weekly for up to about 15 weeks.

Sequencing used whole blood, obtained at baseline. This chain is built from TRBV3-1 and TRBJ2-1, with no confident D gene call. The sequence derives from an adult who was a healthcare worker with PCR-confirmed SARS-CoV-2 infection or an uninfected control (not recorded which). The CDR3 loop reads CASSQVDEQFF. The sequenced DNA: TGTGCCAGCAGCCAAGTGGATGAGCAGTTCTTC.